Below are 3 T cell receptor beta chains sequenced from a single sample in a study of regulatory T cells in long-lasting Graves disease. Time point described: persistent/refractory GD, antithyroid drugs over 5 years with positive TRAb. PBMC-derived RNA was used for the TCR library. CDR3 regions were amplified by Arm-PCR using iRepertoire HTBI primers to build TCR beta libraries. TCRdb processed the multiplex PCR reads anew with MiXCR; each CDR3 protein has one entry. This repertoire shows some 370,000 distinct CDR3 sequences, roughly 25% found once; its top ten account for 25% to 30%. The material was peripheral blood mononuclear cells (PBMCs), obtained when the disease was refractory, from a patient treated with antithyroid drugs. The receptors were sampled from a woman in her 40s with Graves disease.

The sample holds many counts of this clonotype. The chain joins TRBV2 to TRBJ1-1, with no clear D. This CDR3 spans 12 amino acids. Germline CDR1 and CDR2: SNHLY and FYNNEI. Between the trimmed V and J ends, which lost 6 bases and 0 bases, there was a span of 5 bases. CDR3 in amino acids: CASSYMNTEAFF. The DNA of the CDR3 is TGTGCCAGCAGCTACATGAACACTGAAGCTTTCTTT.

This clonotype was recorded many times. The chain carries TRBV6-5 and TRBJ2-7; D unresolved. Germline V lookup: CDR1 MNHEY, CDR2 SVGAGI. The CDR3 is 16 amino acids. Trimming left V 0 bases short and J 0 bases short, with 12 bases between. The CDR3 DNA sequence: TGTGCCAGCAGTTACTCGATCGTACAGACCTCCTACGAGCAGTACTTC. Encoded protein: CASSYSIVQTSYEQYF.

This clonotype has ten or more counts. This chain connects TRBV20-1 to TRBJ2-3; D might be TRBD2 (6 bases). This CDR3 is built from 15 residues. Germline V lookup: CDR1 DFQATT, CDR2 SNEGSKA (reference sequence). Trimming pared 3 bases from V and 0 bases from J, leaving 13 bases between. CDR3 nucleotides: TGCAGTGCTAGTGGGAGAGGACTAAGCACAGATACGCAGTATTTT. Amino acids: CSASGRGLSTDTQYF.